One sample yielded the 27 T cell receptor beta chains listed below, sequenced in a study of shared T cell receptors in the human thymus. Some clones are missing from TCRdb's copy, which holds only in-frame ones; the method was immunoSEQ multiplex PCR. The sample lists hundreds of thousands of clones; around nine tenths were seen once. A further study also used this sample, focusing on human thymus T cells.

Sequenced sample: thymocytes. Receptor source: a boy less than two years old with a congenital heart defect.

The chain employs TRBV4-2 and TRBJ1-4; D unclear. Per the germline V gene, CDR1 is LGHNA and CDR2 is YNFKEQ. Between the trimmed V and J ends, which lost 4 bases and 0 bases, there was a span of 12 bases. This CDR3 comprises 16 residues. CDR3 nucleotides: TGTGCCAGCAGCCTCCCCCGCCAGGCAACTAATGAAAAACTGTTTTTT. Its protein is CASSLPRQATNEKLFF.

The chain joins TRBV29-1 to TRBJ2-1, with TRBD2 matching over 8 bases. The V gene end was trimmed by 6 bases and the J gene end by 6 bases; junction bases not matched to a gene: 1. The CDR3 is 11 amino acids. From germline, CDR1 is SQVTM and CDR2 ANQGSEA. The CDR3 here is CSVGRGNEQFF. The CDR3 nucleotides read TGCAGCGTCGGGAGGGGCAATGAGCAGTTCTTC.

CDR3 amino acids: CASSPSGRALYNEQFF. Written as DNA, the CDR3 is TGTGCCAGCAGCCCCAGCGGGAGGGCCCTATACAATGAGCAGTTCTTC. The chain recombines TRBV9 with TRBJ2-1, with TRBD2 matching 10 bases. The V gene end was trimmed by 4 bases and the J gene end by 4 bases; junction bases not matched to a gene: 8. Looked up from germline, CDR1 is SGDLS and CDR2 is YYNGEE. The CDR3 sequence is 16 residues long.

The V gene is TRBV19, the J gene TRBJ1-1; D may be TRBD1 (5 bases). CDR3 length equals 14 residues. Trimming left V 7 bases short and J 1 base short, with 13 bases between. Germline CDR1 LNHDA, CDR2 SQIVND (reference sequence). The CDR3 DNA sequence: TGTGCCAGTATCCAGGGTCAGGGGAACACTGAAGCTTTCTTT. It translates to CASIQGQGNTEAFF. Together with reference TRBV19 and TRBJ1-1, the CDR3 gives the full variable domain: DGGITQSPKYLFRKEGQNVTLSCEQNLNHDAMYWYRQDPGQGLRLIYYSQIVNDFQKGDIAEGYSVSREKKESFPLTVTSAQKNPTAFYLCASIQGQGNTEAFFGQGTRLTVV.

This clone has only a few counts. This chain joins TRBV14 and TRBJ2-3, with D tentatively TRBD2 (6 bases). The CDR3 covers 16 residues. Germline V lookup: CDR1 SGHDN, CDR2 FVKESK. The V and J ends lost 2 bases and 2 bases respectively, with 14 bases between them. In nucleotides, the CDR3 is TGTGCCAGCAGCCAACGGGGGAAGCGGAACACAGATACGCAGTATTTT. As protein: CASSQRGKRNTDTQYF.

V usage is TRBV7-6 and J usage is TRBJ2-7, with a tentative D call TRBD2 (6 bases). The germline gives CDR1 SGHVS, CDR2 FNYEAQ. The V and J ends lost 3 bases and 7 bases respectively, with 22 bases between them. This CDR3 spans 16 amino acids. The CDR3 DNA reads as TGTGCCAGCAGCTTGGCGGAGGGCCCCATAACCTCGGAGCAGTACTTC. Amino acid sequence: CASSLAEGPITSEQYF.

V is TRBV21-1 and J is TRBJ2-3; the table's D gene call, TRBD2, was not cross checked with the DNA. TRBV21-1 is classified as a pseudogene. This CDR3 comprises 13 residues. Here the CDR3 reads CASWGGYTDTQYF. The DNA of the CDR3 is TGTGCCAGCTGGGGGGGGTACACAGATACGCAGTATTTT.

This clone has a single count. The chain joins TRBV28 to TRBJ2-7, with D possibly being TRBD2 (6 bases). Germline CDR1 and CDR2: MDHEN and SYDVKM. V was shortened by 3 bases and J by 3 bases, with 15 bases between the two germline ends. The CDR3 is made up of 15 amino acids. CDR3 amino acids: CASSLEGRELYEQYF. CDR3 sequence (DNA): TGTGCCAGCAGTTTGGAGGGCAGGGAGCTCTACGAGCAGTACTTC. Full variable domain (remainder filled in from reference TRBV28 and TRBJ2-7): DVKVTQSSRYLVKRTGEKVFLECVQDMDHENMFWYRQDPGLGLRLIYFSYDVKMKEKGDIPEGYSVSREKKERFSLILESASTNQTSMYLCASSLEGRELYEQYFGPGTRLTVT.

The chain has TRBV18 and TRBJ2-6; D call uncertain. The germline CDR1 and CDR2 sequences are KGHSH and LQKENI. Trimming removed 0 bases from V and 3 bases from J, with 21 bases in between. This CDR3 is built from 20 residues. CDR3 region: CASSPPFLFSREVGANVLTF. The CDR3 bases are TGTGCCAGCTCACCACCTTTTTTGTTTTCGCGAGAGGTTGGGGCCAACGTCCTGACTTTC.

Worth noting for this clone: At one end, the junction sequence differs from germline, possibly due to a read error. This sequence joins TRBV7-7 and TRBJ2-1, with 11 nucleotides matching TRBD2. Germline CDR1 is SSHAT and CDR2 is FNYEAQ (reference sequence). There are 15 residues in the CDR3. The CDR3 loop reads CASSELAGDGYEQFF. The CDR3 DNA is TGTGCTAGCAGTGAACTAGCGGGAGACGGGTATGAGCAGTTCTTC.

This clone has a single count. The genes are TRBV7-9 and TRBJ2-5, with 15 bases that match TRBD2. Trimming cost V 5 bases and J 13 bases; bases outside gene matches: 11. The length of the CDR3 is 15 residues. Germline CDR1 is SEHNR and CDR2 is FQNEAQ (reference sequence). In nucleotides, the CDR3 is TGTGCCAGCAGCCCCCCGGGACTAGCGGGAGGTTATTGGTACTTC. Its translation is CASSPPGLAGGYWYF.

The chain carries TRBV11-2 and TRBJ2-7, with D possibly matching TRBD2 (7 bases). The CDR3 is made up of 15 amino acids. V was pared by 2 bases and J by 2 bases, with 13 bases between. Germline values: CDR1 SGHAT, CDR2 FQNNGV. The CDR3 sequence is CASSLMGGQAYEQYF. The CDR3 DNA is TGTGCCAGCAGCTTAATGGGGGGGCAGGCCTACGAGCAGTACTTC.

This clone was detected only a few times. The chain links TRBV12-5 to TRBJ1-2, with D possibly TRBD1 on 5 matching bases. V gave up 5 bases and J gave up 5 bases, with 24 bases separating them. This CDR3 has 17 residues. Germline lookup yields CDR1 LGHNT and CDR2 FRNRAP. The CDR3, as DNA: TGTGCTAGTGGTCCCCGGCAGGGTCTCTCCCTTACTTATGGCTACACCTTC. Residues: CASGPRQGLSLTYGYTF.

This chain uses TRBV7-9 with TRBJ2-5; D perhaps matches TRBD2 (7 bases). The CDR3 has 14 residues. Germline V lookup: CDR1 SEHNR, CDR2 FQNEAQ (reference sequence). V gave up 5 bases and J gave up 7 bases, with 17 bases separating them. The CDR3 spells CASSPGGGGGTQYF. The CDR3, as DNA: TGTGCCAGCAGCCCGGGGGGCGGTGGAGGGACCCAGTACTTC.

This clone was detected once. The chain combines TRBV7-4 with TRBJ2-3; 10 nucleotides align to TRBD2. Trimming removed 5 bases from V and 6 bases from J; junction bases left unmatched: 14. Germline V lookup: CDR1 SGHVT, CDR2 SQSDAQ. The CDR3 runs to 17 residues. CDR3 amino acids: CASSPPGSGRADDTQYF. In DNA, the CDR3 is TGTGCCAGCAGCCCCCCAGGGAGCGGGAGGGCCGATGATACGCAGTATTTT.

The V gene is TRBV15, the J gene TRBJ2-4; 10 nucleotides match TRBD2. The germline V gene encodes CDR1 LNHNV and CDR2 YYDKDF (reference sequence). V shed 1 base, J shed 2 bases, and the junction held 5 bases outside the gene matches. The CDR3 spans 17 residues. The CDR3 sequence is CATSRAQREGPKNIQYF. CDR3 coding DNA: TGTGCCACCAGCAGAGCCCAGCGGGAGGGCCCCAAAAACATTCAGTACTTC.

The CDR3 sequence: CASSFHRGPNTEAFF. CDR3 nucleotide sequence: TGTGCCAGCAGCTTCCACAGGGGACCGAACACTGAAGCTTTCTTT. The chain couples TRBV5-8 to TRBJ1-1; the match to TRBD1 covers 7 bases. The CDR3 is 15 amino acids. Germline trimming cut 2 bases from V and 1 base from J; bases unmatched to any gene: 5. Germline CDR1 and CDR2: SGHTS and YDEGEE.

The chain is built from TRBV7-3 and TRBJ2-3; D may be TRBD2 (6 bases). CDR1 and CDR2 from the germline V gene are SGHTA and FQGTGA. Trimming took off 1 base at V and 3 bases at J, with 11 bases between the two ends. The CDR3 consists of 15 residues. The CDR3 DNA reads TGTGCCAGCAGCTTAAAAAGGAGGGGTACAGATACGCAGTATTTT. Amino acid sequence: CASSLKRRGTDTQYF.

V is TRBV4-3 and J is TRBJ2-5, with a weak D call TRBD1 (6 bases). There are 10 residues in the CDR3. Germline V gene lookup returns CDR1 LGHNA and CDR2 YSLEER. CDR3 sequence: CAGQSETQYF. The CDR3 DNA reads as TGCGCAGGACAGTCAGAGACCCAGTACTTC.

This clone was recorded only once. The rearrangement joins TRBV5-1 to TRBJ2-2; the match to TRBD2 covers 10 bases. Germline V CDR1 and CDR2: SGHRS, YFSETQ. Unmatched junction bases numbered 1, after V lost 2 bases and J lost 6 bases. CDR3 length equals 14 residues. This CDR3 reads CASSLAGGPGELFF. The CDR3 DNA reads as TGCGCCAGCAGCTTAGCGGGAGGGCCCGGGGAGCTGTTTTTT.

The chain combines TRBV11-2 with TRBJ1-2; TRBD1 matches 8 bases. The CDR3 runs 20 residues. After removal of 0 bases from V and 0 bases from J, the junction contained 15 bases not matched to a gene. Germline values: CDR1 SGHAT, CDR2 FQNNGV. CDR3 protein: CASSLEVGGQGTPPNYGYTF. The CDR3 DNA follows: TGTGCCAGCAGCTTAGAAGTAGGAGGACAGGGAACTCCTCCTAACTATGGCTACACCTTC.

This clone was picked up one time. The chain carries TRBV30 and TRBJ2-6; weak D call: TRBD1 (5 bases). V was pared by 0 bases and J by 3 bases, with 18 bases between. The CDR3 runs to 18 residues. Germline CDR1 is GTSNPN and CDR2 is SVGIG (reference sequence). In DNA form, the CDR3 reads TGTGCCTGGAGTGTATTTTCGAGAAGGGGCCTTGGGGCCAACGTCCTGACTTTC. Amino acid sequence: CAWSVFSRRGLGANVLTF.

The V gene is TRBV6-6, the J gene TRBJ2-5; 9 bases map to TRBD1. The trim removed 6 bases at V and 5 bases at J, leaving 13 bases unmatched. Looked up from germline, CDR1 is MNHNY and CDR2 is SVGAGI (reference sequence). The length of the CDR3 is 16 residues. The CDR3 spells CASSPLPGQGTETQYF. CDR3 DNA: TGTGCCAGCAGCCCCCTCCCGGGACAGGGTACGGAGACCCAGTACTTC.

This rearrangement joins TRBV7-9 to TRBJ2-5; 12 bases are shared with TRBD2. V lost 5 bases, J lost 5 bases, and 9 bases stayed unmatched. Germline V lookup: CDR1 SEHNR, CDR2 FQNEAQ (reference sequence). This CDR3 has 16 amino acids. CDR3 in DNA: TGTGCCAGCAGCCACCCCGGACTAGCGGGAAGGGAGACCCAGTACTTC. This encodes CASSHPGLAGRETQYF.

The chain couples TRBV21-1 to TRBJ1-2. TRBV21-1 is annotated as a pseudogene. The CDR3 runs to 12 residues. In DNA, the CDR3 is TGTGCCAGCCCCGGGGGGTTCTATGGCTACACCTTC. Translation gives CASPGGFYGYTF.

The V call is TRBV28, the J call TRBJ1-5, with D hard to call. Germline-derived CDR1 and CDR2 are MDHEN and SYDVKM. V was cut by 7 bases and J by 3 bases, with 19 bases left in between. CDR3 length: 16 residues. DNA of the CDR3: TGTGCCAGCATCCTGACGGTCGGGGAAAACAATCAGCCCCAGCATTTT. This sequence encodes CASILTVGENNQPQHF.

V is TRBV6-7 and J is TRBJ2-2; D is ambiguous. TRBV6-7 is identified as an open reading frame with a role that is uncertain. V was shortened by 0 bases and J by 5 bases, with 16 bases between the two germline ends. CDR3 size: 17 residues. CDR3 sequence: CASSYSGCSEETGELFF. CDR3 DNA: TGTGCCAGCAGTTACTCCGGCTGCAGTGAGGAGACCGGGGAGCTGTTTTTT.